These 15 T cell receptor beta chains came from one sample sequenced in a study of regulatory T cells in long-lasting Graves disease. Both iRepertoire HTBI primers and Arm-PCR of CDR3 regions were used to build the TCR beta libraries. MiXCR was run by TCRdb on the multiplex PCR reads, yielding one entry per CDR3 protein. The sample has roughly 380,000 distinct CDR3 sequences, 16% seen once; the top ten hold 30%. Time point meaning: newly diagnosed GD, antithyroid drugs for less than 3 months. With RNA extracted from PBMCs as input, the TCR library was made. This sample also appeared in a second study, on T cells in Graves' hyperthyroidism and ophthalmopathy.

The source material was peripheral blood mononuclear cells (PBMCs), sampled at new diagnosis, from a patient treated with antithyroid drugs. Receptors originate from a man aged 40-49 years with Graves disease.

The V call is TRBV20-1, the J call TRBJ2-5, with TRBD2 matching 11 bases. This CDR3 comprises 14 residues. Germline V gives CDR1 DFQATT, CDR2 SNEGSKA (reference sequence). V lost 0 bases to trimming and J lost 7 bases; unmatched junction nucleotides: 4. The chain's CDR3 is CSARDPTSGGTQYF. The CDR3 DNA sequence: TGCAGTGCTAGAGACCCTACTAGCGGGGGGACCCAGTACTTC.

J is TRBJ2-7 and V is TRBV5-4, with TRBD1 identical over 8 bases. The CDR3 consists of 15 residues. Germline assignment: CDR1 SGHNT and CDR2 YYREEE (reference sequence). The trim removed 4 bases at V and 3 bases at J, leaving 9 bases unmatched. CDR3 sequence reads: CASSRRTGSDYEQYF. As DNA, the CDR3 is TGTGCCAGCAGCCGCCGGACAGGGTCTGACTACGAGCAGTACTTC.

This clonotype was counted ten times or more. The V gene is TRBV20-1, the J gene TRBJ1-1; TRBD1 aligns across 7 bases. CDR1 and CDR2 from the germline V gene are DFQATT and SNEGSKA (reference sequence). The CDR3 spans 13 residues. CDR3: CAGERDSNTEAFF. CDR3 coding DNA: TGCGCCGGAGAGCGGGACAGCAACACTGAAGCTTTCTTT.

Comment on this clonotype: At one of its ends the junction is not consistent with the germline gene, which may arise from a read error. The chain couples TRBV28 to TRBJ1-4; D might be TRBD1 (6 bases). This CDR3 contains 14 residues. Germline CDR1 MDHEN, CDR2 SYDVKM. This chain's CDR3 is CAGSQGGTNEKLFF. CDR3 nucleotides: TGTGCCGGCAGCCAGGGAGGGACAAATGAAAAACTGTTTTTT. The full variable domain, rest sourced from reference TRBV28 and TRBJ1-4, is DVKVTQSSRYLVKRTGEKVFLECVQDMDHENMFWYRQDPGLGLRLIYFSYDVKMKEKGDIPEGYSVSREKKERFSLILESASTNQTSMYLCAGSQGGTNEKLFFGSGTQLSVL.

This clonotype showed up many times. V usage is TRBV6-6 and J usage is TRBJ2-1; D gene uncertain. Germline V CDR1 and CDR2: MNHNY, SVGAGI (reference sequence). V lost 0 bases to trimming and J lost 8 bases, with 14 bases between them. The CDR3 consists of 15 residues. Here the CDR3 DNA reads TGTGCCAGCAGTTACTCGCTGGGCAGACTCCATGAGCAGTTCTTC. This sequence encodes CASSYSLGRLHEQFF.

This clonotype occurred a few times. A far larger clone is just one base off, so this is likely a read error. The CDR3 carries no conserved terminal phenylalanine or tryptophan, so it likely arises from a read error. This sequence joins TRBV6-5 and TRBJ2-1, with D perhaps TRBD1 (6 bases). Germline loops: CDR1 MNHEY, CDR2 SVGAGI. Between the trimmed V and J ends, which lost 2 bases and 8 bases, there was a span of 16 bases. This CDR3 contains 15 residues. CDR3 sequence reads: CASSYAAGEVHEQFL. The CDR3 coding sequence is TGTGCCAGCAGTTACGCGGCAGGGGAAGTTCATGAGCAGTTCCTC.

With regard to this clonotype: A single base separates this from a much larger clone, so it may be a read error. Written as DNA, the CDR3 is TGTGCCAGCAGCGTCACGAACACTGAAGCTTTCTTT. Amino acid sequence: CASSVTNTEAFF. V usage is TRBV7-9 and J usage is TRBJ1-1; no clear D gene. The CDR3 contains 12 residues. Germline V gene data show CDR1 as SEHNR and CDR2 as FQNEAQ (reference sequence). Trimming removed 5 bases from V and 1 base from J, with 5 bases in between.

This clonotype was observed many times. The chain joins TRBV20-1 to TRBJ2-7; D uncertain. With 0 bases removed from V and 1 base from J, the gap between germline ends came to 1 base. In germline, CDR1 is DFQATT, CDR2 SNEGSKA (reference sequence). The CDR3 has 11 amino acids. CDR3 coding DNA: TGCAGTGCTAGAGATTCCTACGAGCAGTACTTC. It specifies CSARDSYEQYF.

The chain uses TRBV7-3 and TRBJ2-6, with 7 bases matching TRBD1. Germline V gene sequence: CDR1 SGHTA, CDR2 FQGTGA. J lost 3 bases, V lost 5 bases, and 7 bases had no gene match. The CDR3 is 16 amino acids. CDR3 DNA sequence: TGTGCCAGCAGCGCACAGGGGTTGAGTGGGGCCAACGTCCTGACTTTC. Residues: CASSAQGLSGANVLTF.

V and J are TRBV5-1 and TRBJ2-7, with 16 bases lining up with TRBD2. The J segment lost 7 bases and the V segment lost 4 bases, leaving 5 bases of the junction unmatched. CDR3 length equals 15 residues. Germline lookup yields CDR1 SGHRS and CDR2 YFSETQ. In nucleotides, the CDR3 is TGCGCCAGCAGCCCGAAGGGACTAGCGGGAGGGGAGCAGTACTTC. Amino acid sequence: CASSPKGLAGGEQYF.

This clonotype was counted between two and nine times. This chain connects TRBV7-9 to TRBJ2-7; TRBD2 might be the D (5 bases). Germline-derived CDR1 and CDR2 are SEHNR and FQNEAQ (reference sequence). V was clipped by 8 bases and J by 0 bases, with 5 bases between them. The CDR3 contains 11 residues. The CDR3 DNA is TGTGCCAGCGCGGGCTCCTACGAGCAGTACTTC. This sequence encodes CASAGSYEQYF.

This clonotype was observed at least ten times. V gene TRBV4-1 combines with J gene TRBJ2-5; D may be TRBD1 (6 bases). Germline-derived CDR1 and CDR2 are MGHRA and YSYEKL. The CDR3 spans 16 residues. With 4 bases removed from V and 0 bases from J, the gap between germline ends came to 15 bases. CDR3 coding DNA: TGCGCCAGCAGCCCCCGGCCCTACAGGGACCAAGAGACCCAGTACTTC. This encodes CASSPRPYRDQETQYF.

The CDR3 nucleotides read TGTGCCAGCAGGATCGGGACAGGTGGTTCACCCCTCCACTTT. Its protein is CASRIGTGGSPLHF. V and J are TRBV12-3 or TRBV12-4 and TRBJ1-6; 8 bases line up with TRBD1. This CDR3 spans 14 amino acids. The V segment lost 6 bases and the J segment 9 bases; nucleotides outside the gene matches: 7.

Ten or more counts support this clonotype. The chain recombines TRBV10-2 with TRBJ2-5, with 7 positions matching TRBD2. This CDR3 has 13 amino acids. CDR1 is WSHSY and CDR2 is SAAADI in the germline V gene. Unmatched junction bases numbered 4, after V lost 6 bases and J lost 3 bases. The DNA for the CDR3 is TGCGCCAGCAGGCCTAGCGGAGAAGAGACCCAGTACTTC. Its protein is CASRPSGEETQYF.

This clonotype was observed at least ten times. CDR3 nucleotide sequence: TGCAGTGCTCTACTAGCGGGGGGTCATGAGACCCAGTACTTC. This codes for CSALLAGGHETQYF. The chain combines TRBV20-1 with TRBJ2-5; TRBD2 aligns across 12 bases. The germline V gene has CDR1 DFQATT and CDR2 SNEGSKA (reference sequence). Unmatched junction bases numbered 6, after V lost 5 bases and J lost 5 bases. CDR3 length equals 14 residues.